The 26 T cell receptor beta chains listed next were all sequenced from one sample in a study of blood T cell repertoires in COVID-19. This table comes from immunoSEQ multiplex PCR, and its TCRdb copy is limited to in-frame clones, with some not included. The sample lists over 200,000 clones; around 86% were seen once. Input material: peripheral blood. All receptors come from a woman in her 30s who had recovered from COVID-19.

The CDR3, as DNA: TGCAGCGGGGGGGAACAGTACGAGCAGTACTTC. It is translated as CSGGEQYEQYF. The chain employs TRBV29-1 and TRBJ2-7; TRBD2 might be the D (6 bases). The V end lost 7 bases, the J end lost 4 bases, and 11 bases lay between the germline ends. CDR1 SQVTM and CDR2 ANQGSEA come from the germline V gene. The CDR3 is 11 amino acids.

CDR3 in DNA: TGTGCCAGCAGCGGGGGGACAGGGGTTTCCCATGAGCAGTTCTTC. The encoded protein is CASSGGTGVSHEQFF. J is TRBJ2-1 and V is TRBV5-5, with 10 nucleotides matching TRBD1. CDR3 size: 15 residues. Unmatched junction bases numbered 9, after V lost 4 bases and J lost 8 bases. The germline V gene has CDR1 SGHKS and CDR2 YYEKEE (reference sequence).

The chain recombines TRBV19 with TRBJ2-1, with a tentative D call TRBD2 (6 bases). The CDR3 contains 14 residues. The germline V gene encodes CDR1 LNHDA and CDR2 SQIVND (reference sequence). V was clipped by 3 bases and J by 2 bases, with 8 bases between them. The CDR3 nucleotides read TGTGCCAGTAGTATCCGGGGGACCTACAATGAGCAGTTCTTC. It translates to CASSIRGTYNEQFF.

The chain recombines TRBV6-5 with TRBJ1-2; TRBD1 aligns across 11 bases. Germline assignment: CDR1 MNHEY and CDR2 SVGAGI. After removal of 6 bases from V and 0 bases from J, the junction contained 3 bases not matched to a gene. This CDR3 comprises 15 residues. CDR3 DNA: TGTGCCAGCAGAGGGACAGGGGGTCCTAACTATGGCTACACCTTC. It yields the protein CASRGTGGPNYGYTF.

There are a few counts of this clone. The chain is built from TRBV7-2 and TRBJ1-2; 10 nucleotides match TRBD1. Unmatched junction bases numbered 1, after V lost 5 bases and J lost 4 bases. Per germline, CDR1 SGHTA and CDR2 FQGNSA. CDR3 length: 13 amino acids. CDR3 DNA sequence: TGTGCCAGCAGCAGGGACAGGGGCTATGGCTACACCTTC. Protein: CASSRDRGYGYTF.

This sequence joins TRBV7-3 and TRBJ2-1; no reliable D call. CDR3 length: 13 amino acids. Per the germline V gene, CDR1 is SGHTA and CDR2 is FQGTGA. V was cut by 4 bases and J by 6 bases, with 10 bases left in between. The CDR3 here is CASSSTLFNEQFF. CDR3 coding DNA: TGTGCCAGCAGCTCCACTCTATTCAATGAGCAGTTCTTC.

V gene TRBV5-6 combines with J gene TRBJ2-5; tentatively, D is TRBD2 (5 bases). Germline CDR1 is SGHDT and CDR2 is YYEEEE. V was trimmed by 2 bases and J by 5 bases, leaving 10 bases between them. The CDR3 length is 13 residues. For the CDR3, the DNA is TGTGCCAGCAGCTTATGGGAGCAGGAGACCCAGTACTTC. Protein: CASSLWEQETQYF.

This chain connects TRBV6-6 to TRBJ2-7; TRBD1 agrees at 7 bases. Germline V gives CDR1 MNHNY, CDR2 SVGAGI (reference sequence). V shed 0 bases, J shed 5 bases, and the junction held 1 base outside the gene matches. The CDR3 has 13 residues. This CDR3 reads CASSYSTGNEQYF. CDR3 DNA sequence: TGTGCCAGCAGTTACTCGACAGGGAACGAGCAGTACTTC.

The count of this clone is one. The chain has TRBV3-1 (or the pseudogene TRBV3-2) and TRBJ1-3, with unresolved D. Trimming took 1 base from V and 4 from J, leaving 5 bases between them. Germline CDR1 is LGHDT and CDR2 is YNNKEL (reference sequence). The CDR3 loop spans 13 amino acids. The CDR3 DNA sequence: TGTGCCAGCAGCCAAGGGCAAGGAAACACCATATATTTT. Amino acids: CASSQGQGNTIYF.

As DNA, the CDR3 is TGCGCCAGCAGCTTCCTTGGGCAGGGGGACACCGGGGAGCTGTTTTTT. Translation: CASSFLGQGDTGELFF. The rearrangement uses TRBV5-1 and TRBJ2-2; 7 positions match TRBD1. After removal of 2 bases from V and 3 bases from J, the junction contained 7 bases not matched to a gene. This CDR3 is 16 amino acids long. Germline CDR1 reads SGHRS; CDR2 reads YFSETQ.

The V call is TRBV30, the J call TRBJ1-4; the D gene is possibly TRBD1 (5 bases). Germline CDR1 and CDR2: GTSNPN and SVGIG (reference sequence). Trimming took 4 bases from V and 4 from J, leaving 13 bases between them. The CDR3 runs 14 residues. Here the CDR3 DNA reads TGTGCCTGGACCCGGCAGGGACTTAATGAAAAACTGTTTTTT. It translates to CAWTRQGLNEKLFF.

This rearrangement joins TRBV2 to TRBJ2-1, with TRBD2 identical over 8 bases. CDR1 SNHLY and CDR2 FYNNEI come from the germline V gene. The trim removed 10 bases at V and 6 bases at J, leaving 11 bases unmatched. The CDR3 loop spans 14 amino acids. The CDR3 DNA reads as TGTGCCACTCGAACCCCCGGGGGGGGCAATGAGCAGTTCTTC. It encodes CATRTPGGGNEQFF.

The CDR3 region has the DNA TGTGCCAGCAGCTTGACTAGCGGGGACGGAGATACGCAGTATTTT. This encodes CASSLTSGDGDTQYF. The chain links TRBV7-3 to TRBJ2-3; 11 bases are a match to TRBD2. CDR1 SGHTA and CDR2 FQGTGA come from the germline V gene. This CDR3 has 15 residues. V lost 3 bases to trimming and J lost 5 bases; unmatched junction nucleotides: 4. Supplemented by reference TRBV7-3 and TRBJ2-3, the full variable domain reads GAGVSQTPSNKVTEKGKYVELRCDPISGHTALYWYRQSLGQGPEFLIYFQGTGAADDSGLPNDRFFAVRPEGSVSTLKIQRTERGDSAVYLCASSLTSGDGDTQYFGPGTRLTVL.

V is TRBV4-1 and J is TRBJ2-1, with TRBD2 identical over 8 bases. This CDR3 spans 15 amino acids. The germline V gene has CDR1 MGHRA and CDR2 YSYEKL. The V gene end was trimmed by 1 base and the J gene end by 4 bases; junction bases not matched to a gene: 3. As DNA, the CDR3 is TGCGCCAGCAGCCAAGCAGCGGGGGCTTACAATGAGCAGTTCTTC. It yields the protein CASSQAAGAYNEQFF.

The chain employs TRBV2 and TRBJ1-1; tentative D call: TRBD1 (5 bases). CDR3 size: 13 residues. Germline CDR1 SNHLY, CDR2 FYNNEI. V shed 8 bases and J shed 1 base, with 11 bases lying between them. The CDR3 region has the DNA TGTGCCAGCTGGGCACAGGCGAACACTGAAGCTTTCTTT. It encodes CASWAQANTEAFF. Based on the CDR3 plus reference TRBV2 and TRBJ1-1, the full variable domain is EPEVTQTPSHQVTQMGQEVILRCVPISNHLYFYWYRQILGQKVEFLVSFYNNEISEKSEIFDDQFSVERPDGSNFTLKIRSTKLEDSAMYFCASWAQANTEAFFGQGTRLTVV.

The chain's CDR3 is CASSLYGTSPNEQFF. CDR3 sequence (DNA): TGTGCCAGCAGTCTATACGGGACTAGTCCCAATGAGCAGTTCTTC. The genes are TRBV27 and TRBJ2-1, with 8 bases fitting TRBD2. V dropped 5 bases and J dropped 6; count of bases not matched to a gene: 9. CDR1 and CDR2 from the germline V gene are MNHEY and SMNVEV (reference sequence). CDR3 size: 15 residues.

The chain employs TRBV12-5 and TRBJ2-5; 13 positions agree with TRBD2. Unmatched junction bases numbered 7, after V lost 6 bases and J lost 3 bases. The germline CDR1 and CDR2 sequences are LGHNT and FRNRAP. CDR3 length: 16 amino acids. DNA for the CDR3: TGTGCTAGTGGGCCATGGACTAGCGGGGGAGAAGAGACCCAGTACTTC. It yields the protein CASGPWTSGGEETQYF.

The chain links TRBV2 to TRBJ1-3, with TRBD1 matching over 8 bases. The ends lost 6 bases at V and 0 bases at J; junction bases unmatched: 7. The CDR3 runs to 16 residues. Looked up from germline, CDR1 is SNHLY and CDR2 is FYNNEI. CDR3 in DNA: TGTGCCAGCAGCCAGGGACAGGCTCGCTCTGGAAACACCATATATTTT. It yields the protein CASSQGQARSGNTIYF.

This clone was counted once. The CDR3 DNA reads TGTGCCAGTGGGCGGTTGGACAGTCCCTTCTACGAGCAGTACTTC. It encodes CASGRLDSPFYEQYF. The J gene is TRBJ2-7, the V gene TRBV21-1; the table's D gene call, TRBD1, was not cross checked with the DNA. TRBV21-1 is a pseudogene segment. CDR3 size: 15 residues.

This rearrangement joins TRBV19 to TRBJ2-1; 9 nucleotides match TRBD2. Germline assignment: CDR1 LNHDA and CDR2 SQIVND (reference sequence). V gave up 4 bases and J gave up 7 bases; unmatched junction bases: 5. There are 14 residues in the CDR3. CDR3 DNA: TGTGCCAGTAGTAGCGGGGGGGCTAAGAATGAGCAGTTCTTC. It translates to CASSSGGAKNEQFF.

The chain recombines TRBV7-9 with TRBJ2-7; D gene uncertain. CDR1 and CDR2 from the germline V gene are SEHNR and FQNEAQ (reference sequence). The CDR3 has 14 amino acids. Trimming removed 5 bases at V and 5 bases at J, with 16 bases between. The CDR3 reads CASSLTLEGDEQYF. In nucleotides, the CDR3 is TGTGCCAGCAGCCTTACCCTAGAAGGTGACGAGCAGTACTTC.

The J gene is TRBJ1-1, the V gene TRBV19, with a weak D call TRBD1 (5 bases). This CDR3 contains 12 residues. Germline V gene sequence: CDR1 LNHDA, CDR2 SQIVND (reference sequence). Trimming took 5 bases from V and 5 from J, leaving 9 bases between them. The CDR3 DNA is TGTGCCAGTAGTCGGGGGTTAACTGAAGCTTTCTTT. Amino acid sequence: CASSRGLTEAFF.

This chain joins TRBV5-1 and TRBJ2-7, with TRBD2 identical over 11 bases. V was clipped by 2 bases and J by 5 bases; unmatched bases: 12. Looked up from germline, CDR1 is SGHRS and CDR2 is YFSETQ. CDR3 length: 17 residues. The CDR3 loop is CASSFSGSSGGNNEQYF. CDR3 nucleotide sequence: TGCGCCAGCAGCTTTTCCGGGTCTAGCGGGGGGAACAACGAGCAGTACTTC.

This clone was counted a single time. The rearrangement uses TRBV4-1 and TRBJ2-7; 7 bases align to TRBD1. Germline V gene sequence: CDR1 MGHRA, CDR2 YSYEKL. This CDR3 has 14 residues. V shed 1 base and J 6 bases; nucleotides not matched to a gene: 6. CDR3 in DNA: TGCGCCAGCAGCCAAGGACAGGGTCGGGTCGAGCAGTACTTC. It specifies CASSQGQGRVEQYF.

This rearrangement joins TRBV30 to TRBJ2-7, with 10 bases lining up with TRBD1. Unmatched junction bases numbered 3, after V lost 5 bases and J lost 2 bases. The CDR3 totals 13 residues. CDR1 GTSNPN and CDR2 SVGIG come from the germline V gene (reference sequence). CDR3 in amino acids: CAWDRGPPYEQYF. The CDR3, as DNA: TGTGCCTGGGACAGGGGGCCTCCCTACGAGCAGTACTTC.

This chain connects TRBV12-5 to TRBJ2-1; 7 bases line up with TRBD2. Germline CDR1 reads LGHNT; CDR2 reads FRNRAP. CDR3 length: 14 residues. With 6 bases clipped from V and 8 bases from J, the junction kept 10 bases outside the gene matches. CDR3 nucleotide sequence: TGTGCTAGTGGAGGGACTACGAGAATAGATGAGCAGTTCTTC. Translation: CASGGTTRIDEQFF.